The 16 T cell receptor beta chains presented below share a single source sample, sequenced in a study of blood T cell repertoires in COVID-19. The data were produced by immunoSEQ multiplex PCR, yet TCRdb's version contains in-frame clones alone and is incomplete. The sample shows 85,000 to 100,000 clones, over 75% of them seen only once. The sample comprised peripheral blood. Every receptor here comes from a man aged 55 to 70 with acute or convalescent COVID-19.

This clone was picked up one time. This chain connects TRBV12-3 or TRBV12-4 to TRBJ2-7; D is unresolved. CDR3 length: 10 residues. Trimming took off 5 bases at V and 5 bases at J, with 4 bases between the two ends. As DNA, the CDR3 is TGTGCCAGCAGTCCCGACGAGCAGTACTTC. Its translation is CASSPDEQYF.

This chain links TRBV2 with TRBJ2-7, with 8 bases identical to TRBD2. The ends lost 6 bases at V and 3 bases at J; junction bases unmatched: 10. Germline CDR1 reads SNHLY; CDR2 reads FYNNEI. This CDR3 region has 15 residues. The CDR3 sequence is CASSPRGGLLYEQYF. CDR3 nucleotide sequence: TGTGCCAGCAGCCCGCGCGGGGGGTTACTCTACGAGCAGTACTTC.

V is TRBV9 and J is TRBJ1-3, with D maybe TRBD1 (6 bases). The CDR3 consists of 17 residues. Germline V gives CDR1 SGDLS, CDR2 YYNGEE. Trimming took off 4 bases at V and 4 bases at J, with 21 bases between the two ends. CDR3 nucleotides: TGTGCCAGCAGCCCCCCCGGGGGGGGCAGGGTCGGAAACACCATATATTTT. Encoded protein: CASSPPGGGRVGNTIYF.

The rearrangement links TRBV10-1 to TRBJ1-1, with D maybe TRBD1 (5 bases). Germline V gene sequence: CDR1 WNHNN, CDR2 SYGVQD (reference sequence). The CDR3 covers 15 residues. Between the trimmed V and J ends, which lost 10 bases and 5 bases, there was a span of 23 bases. The CDR3 here is CATQFRGKGPTEAFF. The CDR3 bases are TGCGCCACCCAGTTTAGAGGTAAGGGGCCGACTGAAGCTTTCTTT.

V is TRBV9 and J is TRBJ2-1, with 8 bases fitting TRBD2. V shed 4 bases and J 4 bases; nucleotides not matched to a gene: 7. This CDR3 contains 15 residues. Per the germline V gene, CDR1 is SGDLS and CDR2 is YYNGEE. The CDR3 is CASSPRSGGYNEQFF. CDR3 nucleotide sequence: TGTGCCAGCAGCCCGAGGAGCGGGGGATACAATGAGCAGTTCTTC.

This clone was counted a single time. The chain is built from TRBV19 and TRBJ1-5, with a weak D call TRBD1 (6 bases). CDR1 is LNHDA, CDR2 SQIVND, per germline (reference sequence). The CDR3 has 15 residues. Trimming took 1 base from V and 3 from J, leaving 10 bases between them. The CDR3 spells CASSIAGAINQPQHF. As DNA, the CDR3 is TGTGCCAGTAGTATAGCAGGGGCTATCAATCAGCCCCAGCATTTT.

In DNA, the CDR3 is TGTGCCAGCAGCTGGGGGGGAGGGGAGACCCAGTACTTC. Its protein product is CASSWGGGETQYF. The gene calls are TRBV6-2 or TRBV6-3 and TRBJ2-5; 7 bases are shared with TRBD2. V was pared by 6 bases and J by 5 bases, with 6 bases of the junction left unmatched. This CDR3 is 13 amino acids long. Germline values: CDR1 MNHEY, CDR2 SVGEGT.

V usage is TRBV6-5 and J usage is TRBJ2-2; possibly TRBD2 for D (5 bases). The CDR3 is made up of 14 amino acids. V dropped 8 bases and J dropped 0 bases, with 10 bases sitting between them. The germline CDR1 and CDR2 sequences are MNHEY and SVGAGI. The CDR3, as DNA: TGTGCCAGCGTAAGAGCGGCGAACACCGGGGAGCTGTTTTTT. Protein product: CASVRAANTGELFF.

The J gene is TRBJ2-4, the V gene TRBV24-1; D uncertain. CDR3 length: 16 residues. Germline V gene sequence: CDR1 KGHDR, CDR2 SFDVKD. With 4 bases removed from V and 6 bases from J, the gap between germline ends came to 18 bases. CDR3 nucleotide sequence: TGTGCCACCAGTGACACGAGGCGGATCCAAACAAACATTCAGTACTTC. Translation: CATSDTRRIQTNIQYF.

This clone appeared once. This sequence joins TRBV6-2 or TRBV6-3 and TRBJ2-2; D might be TRBD2 (5 bases). This CDR3 comprises 14 residues. The V gene lost 6 bases and the J gene lost 7 bases, with 15 bases spanning the gap. Germline CDR1 and CDR2: MNHEY and SVGEGT. The CDR3 DNA sequence: TGTGCCAGCAGCCCCGTGGAGGTCAGCGGGGAGCTGTTTTTT. It translates to CASSPVEVSGELFF.

The chain employs TRBV11-2 and TRBJ2-3; 7 bases align to TRBD1. The CDR3 has 16 residues. Per germline, CDR1 SGHAT and CDR2 FQNNGV. V dropped 6 bases and J dropped 2; count of bases not matched to a gene: 11. CDR3 residues: CASRPLRGRTTDTQYF. The DNA for the CDR3 is TGTGCCAGCAGACCGTTAAGGGGGCGGACCACAGATACGCAGTATTTT. Full variable domain (remainder filled in from reference TRBV11-2 and TRBJ2-3): EAGVAQSPRYKIIEKRQSVAFWCNPISGHATLYWYQQILGQGPKLLIQFQNNGVVDDSQLPKDRFSAERLKGVDSTLKIQPAKLEDSAVYLCASRPLRGRTTDTQYFGPGTRLTVL.

The V and J genes are TRBV1 and TRBJ2-3; whether TRBD2, the table's D call, matches the DNA was not checked. TRBV1 is flagged as a pseudogene. The length of the CDR3 is 16 residues. The CDR3 loop reads CTSSQGFAGDTDTQYF. CDR3 nucleotides: TGCACCAGCAGCCAAGGTTTTGCGGGAGACACAGATACGCAGTATTTT.

The chain uses TRBV5-1 and TRBJ1-2; 12 positions agree with TRBD1. Germline assignment: CDR1 SGHRS and CDR2 YFSETQ. J lost 6 bases, V lost 4 bases, and 7 bases had no gene match. This CDR3 is built from 15 residues. The CDR3, as DNA: TGCGCCAGCAGCCCAGGGACAGGGGGCGCGGATGGCTACACCTTC. Translated: CASSPGTGGADGYTF.

The chain links TRBV11-2 to TRBJ1-4; 9 positions match TRBD1. With 5 bases clipped from V and 0 bases from J, the junction kept 7 bases outside the gene matches. The CDR3 length is 17 residues. Germline lookup yields CDR1 SGHAT and CDR2 FQNNGV. The CDR3 sequence is CASSPKQGAATNEKLFF. The CDR3 nucleotides read TGTGCCAGCAGCCCAAAACAGGGGGCCGCAACTAATGAAAAACTGTTTTTT.

Here the CDR3 reads CASTSEGGYNQPQHF. The CDR3 DNA reads TGTGCCAGCACCTCCGAGGGGGGGTACAATCAGCCCCAGCATTTT. The chain recombines TRBV7-9 with TRBJ1-5; TRBD1 might be the D (6 bases). The V gene lost 7 bases and the J gene lost 3 bases, with 16 bases spanning the gap. The germline V gene has CDR1 SEHNR and CDR2 FQNEAQ (reference sequence). The CDR3 contains 15 residues.

This chain joins TRBV2 and TRBJ2-7; tentative D call: TRBD2 (5 bases). CDR1 is SNHLY and CDR2 is FYNNEI in the germline V gene. The CDR3 consists of 15 residues. Trimming cost V 3 bases and J 0 bases, with 12 bases left between them. CDR3: CASSDGGRSSYEQYF. The CDR3 DNA reads as TGTGCCAGCAGTGACGGCGGGCGAAGCTCCTACGAGCAGTACTTC.